The clone carrying this TCR beta chain is a singleton in its sample. This sample stems from a study of blood T cell repertoires in COVID-19. As for the study in general: There were acute and convalescent COVID-19 samples, and they came from the United States, Italy and Spain.

Authors' data handling: Reference gene primers were amplified, and this amplification served to estimate nucleated cell counts. Profiling relied on immunoSEQ multiplex PCR, and the TCRdb table lists in-frame clones only, not all of them. Clone size and the V and J calls come from that table; the DNA yielded D and trimming. The table lists about 220,000 clones, roughly 82% of them singletons. Germline V gene sequence: CDR1 LGHDT, CDR2 YNNKEL (reference sequence). This CDR3 spans 15 amino acids. Trimming stripped 4 bases from V and 0 bases from J, with 9 bases between. The V and J genes are TRBV3-1 (or the pseudogene TRBV3-2) and TRBJ1-4; D perhaps matches TRBD1 (5 bases). Material: peripheral blood. The receptor comes from a man in his fifties or sixties with active or convalescent COVID-19. CDR3 amino acids: CASSLSGPTNEKLFF. The CDR3, as DNA: TGTGCCAGCAGCCTTTCAGGGCCAACTAATGAAAAACTGTTTTTT.